The rows below give T cell receptor beta chains drawn from one sample of a study of vaccination and CD4 T cells after COVID-19. Their specific antigens are unknown. TCRdb used MiXCR to reprocess the PCR reads, holding one entry per CDR3 protein. The profile shows 20,000 to 25,000 distinct CDR3 sequences, around 45% of them singletons. Sequencing was done on a sample of CD4+ T cells from blood, cultured in vitro. These receptors were obtained from a human donor who had recovered from COVID-19. Each CDR3 is given with its conserved first and last residue. The order of the fields is D gene, V gene, J gene, clone size, CDR3 protein, CDR3 DNA. D genes are given only for firm matches. For some rows the clone size is stated as once, few or many, or as a class when expanded; others skip it.

D gene: TRBD2; V gene: TRBV20-1; J gene: TRBJ2-4; clone size: .; CDR3 protein: CSAKREAGNIQYF; CDR3 DNA: TGCAGCGCAAAGCGGGAGGCCGGGAACATTCAGTACTTC
D gene: .; V gene: TRBV19; J gene: TRBJ2-3; clone size: few; CDR3 protein: CASSHQGRFTPTDTQYF; CDR3 DNA: TGTGCCAGTAGTCATCAGGGGCGCTTCACCCCCACAGATACGCAGTATTTT
D gene: .; V gene: TRBV28; J gene: TRBJ1-5; clone size: .; CDR3 protein: CASGLLHNQPQHF; CDR3 DNA: TGTGCCAGCGGACTGTTACACAATCAGCCCCAGCATTTT
D gene: .; V gene: TRBV5-1; J gene: TRBJ1-1; clone size: .; CDR3 protein: CASSSQLSAEAFF; CDR3 DNA: TGCGCCAGCAGCTCACAACTGAGCGCTGAAGCTTTCTTT
D gene: .; V gene: TRBV6-5; J gene: TRBJ1-6; clone size: .; CDR3 protein: CASSYSYQGSNSPLHF; CDR3 DNA: TGTGCCAGCAGTTACTCGTATCAGGGGTCTAATTCACCCCTCCACTTT
D gene: .; V gene: TRBV12-3/TRBV12-4; J gene: TRBJ1-5; clone size: .; CDR3 protein: CASSLRLDGNQPQHF; CDR3 DNA: TGTGCCAGCAGTTTACGTCTGGATGGCAATCAGCCCCAGCATTTT
D gene: .; V gene: TRBV4-1; J gene: TRBJ2-3; clone size: .; CDR3 protein: CASSQDGVTDTQYF; CDR3 DNA: TGCGCCAGCAGCCAAGATGGGGTTACAGATACGCAGTATTTT
D gene: .; V gene: TRBV7-2; J gene: TRBJ2-5; clone size: few; CDR3 protein: CASSLEGWGTQYF; CDR3 DNA: TGTGCCAGCAGCTTAGAGGGGTGGGGGACCCAGTACTTC
D gene: TRBD1; V gene: TRBV7-2; J gene: TRBJ1-2; clone size: .; CDR3 protein: CASSLQGMTGDGTF; CDR3 DNA: TGTGCCAGCAGCTTACAAGGCATGACAGGGGATGGGACCTTC
D gene: TRBD1; V gene: TRBV28; J gene: TRBJ1-1; clone size: .; CDR3 protein: CASSSPGQGVGEAFF; CDR3 DNA: TGTGCCAGCAGTTCCCCGGGACAGGGGGTGGGTGAAGCTTTCTTT
D gene: .; V gene: TRBV7-9; J gene: TRBJ1-1; clone size: few; CDR3 protein: CASSFPRQRNTEAFF; CDR3 DNA: TGTGCCAGCAGCTTTCCGCGGCAGCGCAACACTGAAGCTTTCTTT
D gene: TRBD1; V gene: TRBV10-1; J gene: TRBJ2-5; clone size: few; CDR3 protein: CASSGQGGSTQYF; CDR3 DNA: TGCGCCAGCAGTGGACAGGGTGGATCGACCCAGTACTTC
D gene: .; V gene: TRBV11-2; J gene: TRBJ2-3; clone size: .; CDR3 protein: CASSLGGPSTDTQYF; CDR3 DNA: TGTGCCAGCAGCTTAGGCGGACCAAGCACAGATACGCAGTATTTT
D gene: TRBD1; V gene: TRBV2; J gene: TRBJ1-3; clone size: .; CDR3 protein: CASSDQGAGNTIYF; CDR3 DNA: TGTGCCAGCAGTGATCAGGGGGCTGGAAACACCATATATTTT
D gene: TRBD1; V gene: TRBV20-1; J gene: TRBJ1-5; clone size: .; CDR3 protein: CSATSDRGAQPQHF; CDR3 DNA: TGCAGTGCTACCAGTGACAGGGGAGCTCAGCCCCAGCATTTT
D gene: .; V gene: TRBV28; J gene: TRBJ2-5; clone size: few; CDR3 protein: CASSSSGSIDRETQYF; CDR3 DNA: TGTGCCAGCAGTTCCTCCGGGTCCATTGACAGGGAGACCCAGTACTTC
D gene: .; V gene: TRBV7-9; J gene: TRBJ2-5; clone size: few; CDR3 protein: CASSLAAVETQYF; CDR3 DNA: TGTGCCAGCAGCTTAGCAGCGGTGGAGACCCAGTACTTC
D gene: .; V gene: TRBV20-1; J gene: TRBJ2-3; clone size: few; CDR3 protein: CSARLAINTDTQYF; CDR3 DNA: TGCAGTGCTAGATTAGCGATTAACACAGATACGCAGTATTTT
D gene: TRBD2; V gene: TRBV28; J gene: TRBJ2-7; clone size: .; CDR3 protein: CASKAGGVYEQYF; CDR3 DNA: TGTGCCAGCAAGGCGGGGGGAGTTTACGAGCAGTACTTC
D gene: .; V gene: TRBV6-1; J gene: TRBJ1-2; clone size: .; CDR3 protein: CASSASLWGDGYTF; CDR3 DNA: TGTGCCAGCAGTGCCTCTTTGTGGGGGGATGGCTACACCTTC
D gene: TRBD1; V gene: TRBV5-1; J gene: TRBJ2-2; clone size: .; CDR3 protein: CASTRTGGNTGELFF; CDR3 DNA: TGCGCCAGCACCCGGACAGGGGGTAACACCGGGGAGCTGTTTTTT
D gene: TRBD1; V gene: TRBV2; J gene: TRBJ2-7; clone size: .; CDR3 protein: CASKRQGGRNEQYF; CDR3 DNA: TGTGCCAGCAAGCGACAGGGGGGAAGGAACGAGCAGTACTTC
D gene: TRBD1; V gene: TRBV6-1; J gene: TRBJ1-1; clone size: few; CDR3 protein: CASSEKAGGTEAFF; CDR3 DNA: TGTGCCAGCAGTGAAAAGGCAGGGGGGACTGAAGCTTTCTTT
D gene: .; V gene: TRBV6-5; J gene: TRBJ1-6; clone size: few; CDR3 protein: CASSYSMGTPAYNSPLHF; CDR3 DNA: TGTGCCAGCAGTTACTCTATGGGGACTCCCGCGTATAATTCACCCCTCCACTTT
D gene: TRBD1; V gene: TRBV12-3/TRBV12-4; J gene: TRBJ1-5; clone size: .; CDR3 protein: CASSRSGQGRHQPQHF; CDR3 DNA: TGTGCCAGCAGTCGATCGGGACAGGGTCGGCATCAGCCCCAGCATTTT
D gene: .; V gene: TRBV2; J gene: TRBJ1-3; clone size: few; CDR3 protein: CASTGDTRRGTIYF; CDR3 DNA: TGTGCCTCCACCGGGGACACCCGTCGTGGCACCATATATTTT
D gene: .; V gene: TRBV5-1; J gene: TRBJ1-2; clone size: .; CDR3 protein: CAGSLGYGTRYGYTF; CDR3 DNA: TGCGCCGGCAGCTTGGGTTACGGGACACGGTATGGCTACACCTTC
D gene: .; V gene: TRBV2; J gene: TRBJ1-1; clone size: few; CDR3 protein: CASNAQGSHEAFF; CDR3 DNA: TGTGCCAGCAACGCTCAGGGATCACATGAAGCTTTCTTT
D gene: .; V gene: TRBV28; J gene: TRBJ2-7; clone size: once; CDR3 protein: CASISGSRSYEQYF; CDR3 DNA: TGTGCCAGCATCTCGGGCTCCCGCTCCTACGAGCAGTACTTC
D gene: .; V gene: TRBV20-1; J gene: TRBJ2-5; clone size: .; CDR3 protein: CSARTEWSETQYF; CDR3 DNA: TGCAGTGCTAGAACAGAGTGGTCGGAGACCCAGTACTTC
D gene: .; V gene: TRBV5-1; J gene: TRBJ1-2; clone size: .; CDR3 protein: CASSLGQENYGYTF; CDR3 DNA: TGCGCCAGCAGCTTGGGACAGGAAAACTATGGCTACACCTTC
D gene: TRBD1; V gene: TRBV4-1; J gene: TRBJ2-3; clone size: .; CDR3 protein: CASSQGGGPRDTQYF; CDR3 DNA: TGCGCCAGCAGCCAAGGAGGGGGCCCCAGGGATACGCAGTATTTT
D gene: .; V gene: TRBV27; J gene: TRBJ1-2; clone size: .; CDR3 protein: CASSSRQGAIGGYTF; CDR3 DNA: TGTGCCAGCAGTTCCCGGCAGGGTGCTATAGGGGGCTACACCTTC
D gene: TRBD1; V gene: TRBV18; J gene: TRBJ1-6; clone size: once; CDR3 protein: CASSRDRAGSYNSPLHF; CDR3 DNA: TGTGCCAGCTCACGCGACAGGGCCGGCTCCTATAATTCACCCCTCCACTTT
D gene: .; V gene: TRBV15; J gene: TRBJ2-4; clone size: .; CDR3 protein: CATSRDSGPPIQYF; CDR3 DNA: TGTGCCACCAGCAGAGATTCGGGGCCCCCGATTCAGTACTTC
D gene: .; V gene: TRBV6-5; J gene: TRBJ1-6; clone size: .; CDR3 protein: CASSYPNSPLHF; CDR3 DNA: TGTGCCAGCAGTTACCCGAATTCACCCCTCCACTTT
D gene: TRBD2; V gene: TRBV20-1; J gene: TRBJ2-3; clone size: .; CDR3 protein: CSARLAGFNTQYF; CDR3 DNA: TGCAGTGCTAGACTAGCGGGATTTAATACGCAGTATTTT
D gene: .; V gene: TRBV10-3; J gene: TRBJ1-2; clone size: .; CDR3 protein: CAISVEQGIYGYTF; CDR3 DNA: TGTGCCATCAGTGTAGAACAGGGTATTTACGGCTACACCTTC
D gene: .; V gene: TRBV6-1; J gene: TRBJ1-2; clone size: large; CDR3 protein: CASRHTAGGNYGYTF; CDR3 DNA: TGTGCCAGCAGGCACACCGCGGGCGGTAACTATGGCTACACCTTC
D gene: TRBD2; V gene: TRBV7-2; J gene: TRBJ2-3; clone size: few; CDR3 protein: CASSPHSGGTDTQYF; CDR3 DNA: TGTGCCAGCAGCCCCCACAGCGGGGGAACAGATACGCAGTATTTT
D gene: .; V gene: TRBV6-5; J gene: TRBJ2-7; clone size: .; CDR3 protein: CASSYSGLQSYEQYF; CDR3 DNA: TGTGCCAGCAGTTACTCAGGGTTACAATCCTACGAGCAGTACTTC
D gene: TRBD2; V gene: TRBV6-2/TRBV6-3; J gene: TRBJ2-1; clone size: few; CDR3 protein: CASSYTPVGLAGEGNEQFF; CDR3 DNA: TGTGCCAGCAGTTATACACCGGTGGGGCTAGCGGGAGAGGGCAATGAGCAGTTCTTC
D gene: .; V gene: TRBV6-1; J gene: TRBJ1-6; clone size: large; CDR3 protein: CASSETGGSPLHF; CDR3 DNA: TGTGCCAGCAGTGAGACTGGCGGTTCACCCCTCCACTTT
D gene: .; V gene: TRBV4-1; J gene: TRBJ1-5; clone size: .; CDR3 protein: CASSQRWADNQPQHF; CDR3 DNA: TGCGCCAGCAGCCAGAGGTGGGCAGACAATCAGCCCCAGCATTTT
D gene: .; V gene: TRBV12-3/TRBV12-4; J gene: TRBJ2-7; clone size: .; CDR3 protein: CASSLMVSSYEQYF; CDR3 DNA: TGTGCCAGCAGTTTAATGGTTAGCTCCTACGAGCAGTACTTC
D gene: .; V gene: TRBV6-1; J gene: TRBJ2-1; clone size: .; CDR3 protein: CASSSSGTTYNEQFF; CDR3 DNA: TGTGCCAGCAGCTCCAGCGGTACTACCTACAATGAGCAGTTCTTC
D gene: .; V gene: TRBV7-9; J gene: TRBJ2-7; clone size: .; CDR3 protein: CASSSEVTYEQYF; CDR3 DNA: TGTGCCAGCAGCTCCGAAGTTACCTACGAGCAGTACTTC
D gene: TRBD1; V gene: TRBV20-1; J gene: TRBJ1-6; clone size: .; CDR3 protein: CSAKDRGNSPLHF; CDR3 DNA: TGCAGTGCTAAGGACAGGGGAAATTCACCCCTCCACTTT
D gene: .; V gene: TRBV28; J gene: TRBJ2-3; clone size: .; CDR3 protein: CASKPDPSADTQYF; CDR3 DNA: TGTGCCAGCAAGCCGGACCCTAGCGCAGATACGCAGTATTTT